This entry concerns a single T cell receptor beta chain. Its target is not known. This entry is derived from a study of blood T cells in healthy people across ages. Germline CDR1 is ENHRY and CDR2 is SYGVKD. V lost 5 bases and J lost 0, with 9 bases in between. CDR3 length: 14 residues. Primers used in a second PCR of roughly 7 to 12 cycles were a sample-barcoded 5' primer and a J-beta primer mix. In TCRdb, the 5' RACE reads were re-called with MiXCR into one record per CDR3 protein. The sample shows 1.6 million or so distinct CDR3 sequences, 34% of them seen only once. Study results and limitations: Among long-lived donors, naive CD4+ cells were more numerous and diversity higher than in aged donors.

The donors, aged roughly 6 to 90, were healthy Caucasians from Russia. The specimen sequenced was blood. The receptor was isolated from a woman in her twenties or thirties in good health. The V call is TRBV10-3, the J call TRBJ2-3; D call uncertain. Written as DNA, the CDR3 is TGTGCCATCAGTACAAGTGCGAGCACAGATACGCAGTATTTT. This gives the protein CAISTSASTDTQYF.